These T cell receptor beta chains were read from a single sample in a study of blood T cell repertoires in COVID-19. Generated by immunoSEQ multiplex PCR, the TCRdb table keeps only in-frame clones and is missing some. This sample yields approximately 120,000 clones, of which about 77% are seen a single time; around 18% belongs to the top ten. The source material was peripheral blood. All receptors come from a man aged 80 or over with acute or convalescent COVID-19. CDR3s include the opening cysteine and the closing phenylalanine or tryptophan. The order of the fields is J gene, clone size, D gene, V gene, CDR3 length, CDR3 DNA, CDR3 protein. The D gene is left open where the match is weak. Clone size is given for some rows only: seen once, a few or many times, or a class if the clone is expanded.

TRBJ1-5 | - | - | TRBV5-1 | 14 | TGCGCCAGCAGCTTGGGAGATCGCAATCAGCCCCAGCATTTT | CASSLGDRNQPQHF
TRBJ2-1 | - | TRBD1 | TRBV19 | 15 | TGTGCCAGTAGTTCCGACAGGGTTATCTACAATGAGCAGTTCTTC | CASSSDRVIYNEQFF
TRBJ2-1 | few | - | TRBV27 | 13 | TGTGCCAGCAGTTTATTTTCGGGAATTAGCACGTTCTTC | CASSLFSGISTFF
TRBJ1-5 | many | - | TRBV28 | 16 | TGTGCCAGCAGTGCCCAGAGAGGGAGCGGCAATCAGCCCCAGCATTTT | CASSAQRGSGNQPQHF
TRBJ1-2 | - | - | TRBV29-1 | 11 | TGCAGCGTCCCAGCTAACTATGGCTACACCTTC | CSVPANYGYTF
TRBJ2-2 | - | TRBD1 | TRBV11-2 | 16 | TGTGCCAGCAGCACAATCGGACAGGGGGCACACGGGGAGCTGTTTTTT | CASSTIGQGAHGELFF
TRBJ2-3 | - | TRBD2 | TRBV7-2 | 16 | TGTGCCAGCAGCTTCTCTAGCGGGGGGGCTGAAGATACGCAGTATTTT | CASSFSSGGAEDTQYF
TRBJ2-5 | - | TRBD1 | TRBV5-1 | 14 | TGCGCCAGCAGCCCCAGACAGGGATGGGAGACCCAGTACTTC | CASSPRQGWETQYF
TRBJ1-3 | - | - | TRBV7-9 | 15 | TGTGCCAGCAGCTCCTACTCGAGCTCTGGAAACACCATATATTTT | CASSSYSSSGNTIYF
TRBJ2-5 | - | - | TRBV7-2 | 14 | TGTGCCAGCAGCAAAACCCTAGGTGTGGAGACCCAGTACTTC | CASSKTLGVETQYF
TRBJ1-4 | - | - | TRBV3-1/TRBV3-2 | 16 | TGTGCCAGCAGCCAGAGGGATTGGGCAACTAATGAAAAACTGTTTTTT | CASSQRDWATNEKLFF
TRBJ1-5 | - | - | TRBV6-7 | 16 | TGTGCCAGCAGCTCCCGGCCTGGGAGGCGGTGTCAGCCCCAGCATTTT | CASSSRPGRRCQPQHF
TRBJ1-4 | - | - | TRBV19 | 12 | TGTGCCAGCACAGGGCGAAATGAAAAACTGTTTTTT | CASTGRNEKLFF
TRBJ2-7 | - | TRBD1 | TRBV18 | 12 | TGTGCCAGCTCACAACAGGGGCACGAGCAGTACTTC | CASSQQGHEQYF
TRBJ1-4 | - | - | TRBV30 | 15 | TGTGCCTGGAGTAACAGTGGGAGGACTAATGAAAAACTGTTTTTT | CAWSNSGRTNEKLFF
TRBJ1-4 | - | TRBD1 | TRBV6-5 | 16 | TGTGCCAGCAGTTACTCGGGACCGGCAGGGGGAGAAAAACTGTTTTTT | CASSYSGPAGGEKLFF
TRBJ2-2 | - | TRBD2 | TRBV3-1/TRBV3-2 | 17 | TGTGCCAGCAGCCAAGAGTTTGGGACTAGCGGCACCGGGGAGCTGTTTTTT | CASSQEFGTSGTGELFF
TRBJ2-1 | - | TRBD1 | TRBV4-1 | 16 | TGCGCCAGCAGCCAACAAACAGGGGGCTCCTACAATGAGCAGTTCTTC | CASSQQTGGSYNEQFF
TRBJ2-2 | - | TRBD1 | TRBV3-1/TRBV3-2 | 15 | TGTGCCAGCAGCCAGGGGACAGGGCTGACCGGGGAGCTGTTTTTT | CASSQGTGLTGELFF
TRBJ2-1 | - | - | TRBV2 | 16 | TGTGCCAGCAGTGAATATAGCGGTACTTCCTACAATGAGCAGTTCTTC | CASSEYSGTSYNEQFF
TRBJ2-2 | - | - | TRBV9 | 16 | TGTGCCAGCAGCGTAGAGCCGGGTACGAACACCGGGGAGCTGTTTTTT | CASSVEPGTNTGELFF
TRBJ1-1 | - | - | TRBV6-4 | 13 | TGTGCCAGCAGTGCTTCCTCGAACACTGAAGCTTTCTTT | CASSASSNTEAFF
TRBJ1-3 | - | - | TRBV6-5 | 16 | TGTGCCAGCAGTTCATGGGTCCTAGACTCTGGAAACACCATATATTTT | CASSSWVLDSGNTIYF
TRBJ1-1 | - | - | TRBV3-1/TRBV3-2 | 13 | TGTGCCAGCAGCGATACAGGGACAACTGAAGCTTTCTTT | CASSDTGTTEAFF
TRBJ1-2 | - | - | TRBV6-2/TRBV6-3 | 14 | TGTGCCAGCAGTCTTTTAACCCCGACAAGCGGCTACACCTTC | CASSLLTPTSGYTF
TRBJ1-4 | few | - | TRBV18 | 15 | TGTGCCAGCTCACCCCGCGATAGCTCAGGGGAAAAACTGTTTTTT | CASSPRDSSGEKLFF
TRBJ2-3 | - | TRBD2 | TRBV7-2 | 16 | TGTGCCAGCAGCCCCTTGGCGGGGGGCGACACAGATACGCAGTATTTT | CASSPLAGGDTDTQYF
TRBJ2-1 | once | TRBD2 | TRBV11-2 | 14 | TGTGCCAGCAGCGGGACTAGCGGGACCAGCCAGCAGTTCTTC | CASSGTSGTSQQFF
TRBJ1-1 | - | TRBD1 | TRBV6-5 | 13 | TGTGCCAGTACCGGGACAGGGGGCACTGAAGCTTTCTTT | CASTGTGGTEAFF
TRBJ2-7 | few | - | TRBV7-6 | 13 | TGTGCCAGCAGCTCGGACAGCTCCTACGAGCAGTACTTC | CASSSDSSYEQYF
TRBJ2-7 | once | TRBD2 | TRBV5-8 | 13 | TGTGCCAGCAGCATTCGGGGGGGGAACGAGCAGTACTTC | CASSIRGGNEQYF
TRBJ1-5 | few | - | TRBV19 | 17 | TGTGCCAGTAGTGAGACTCCGGGACTTTATAGCAATCAGCCCCAGCATTTT | CASSETPGLYSNQPQHF
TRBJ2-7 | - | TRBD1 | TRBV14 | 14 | TGTGCCAGCAGCCCCGGGACAGGGTTCTTCGGGCAGTACTTC | CASSPGTGFFGQYF
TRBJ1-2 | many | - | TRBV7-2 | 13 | TGTGCCAGCAGCCCCCGCGCAGGGGATGGCTACACCTTC | CASSPRAGDGYTF
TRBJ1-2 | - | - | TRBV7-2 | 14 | TGTGCCAGCAGCTTAGTGGCCAGGGGTGATGGCTACACCTTC | CASSLVARGDGYTF
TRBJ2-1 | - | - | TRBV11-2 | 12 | TGTGCCAGCAGCTTTCCGGGTGGAGAGCAGTTCTTC | CASSFPGGEQFF
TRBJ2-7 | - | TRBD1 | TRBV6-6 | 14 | TGTGCCAGCAGTTACCAGGACAGGCATTACGAGCAGTACTTC | CASSYQDRHYEQYF
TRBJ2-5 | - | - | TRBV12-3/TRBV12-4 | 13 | TGTGCCAGCAGTTTGGGGCAGCAAGAGACCCAGTACTTC | CASSLGQQETQYF
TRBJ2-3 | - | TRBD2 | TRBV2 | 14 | TGTGCCAGCAGTTTAGCGGGGGGGGCGGATACGCAGTATTTT | CASSLAGGADTQYF
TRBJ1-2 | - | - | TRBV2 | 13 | TGTGCCAGCAGTGAGGAGGGAGACTATGGCTACACCTTC | CASSEEGDYGYTF
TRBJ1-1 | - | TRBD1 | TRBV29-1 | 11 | TGCAGCGGGTACAGGGGTACTGAAGCTTTCTTT | CSGYRGTEAFF
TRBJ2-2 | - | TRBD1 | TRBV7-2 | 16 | TGTGCCAGCAGCTTAGCGGGGACAGGGTACCCCGGGGAGCTGTTTTTT | CASSLAGTGYPGELFF
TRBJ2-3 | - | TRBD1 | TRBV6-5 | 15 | TGTGCCAGCAGTTATGACAGGGCCCTCACAGATACGCAGTATTTT | CASSYDRALTDTQYF
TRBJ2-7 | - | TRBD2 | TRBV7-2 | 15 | TGTGCCAGCAGCTCCAGACTAGCGGGGGATTTCGAGCAGTACTTC | CASSSRLAGDFEQYF
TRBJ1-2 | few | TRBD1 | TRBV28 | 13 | TGTGCTGTCCCCGTGACAGGGAGGTATGGCTACACCTTC | CAVPVTGRYGYTF
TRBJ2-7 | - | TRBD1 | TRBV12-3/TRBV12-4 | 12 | TGTGCCAGCAGTTTTAGGACAGGCGAGCAGTACTTC | CASSFRTGEQYF
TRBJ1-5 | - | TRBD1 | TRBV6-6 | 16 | TGTGCCAGCAGTACCGACCTGACAGGGGAGGTACAGCCCCAGCATTTT | CASSTDLTGEVQPQHF
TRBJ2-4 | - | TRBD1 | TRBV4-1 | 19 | TGCGCCAGCAGCCAAGAAGGGACAGGGGGTCTCGGGGCAAAAAACATTCAGTACTTC | CASSQEGTGGLGAKNIQYF
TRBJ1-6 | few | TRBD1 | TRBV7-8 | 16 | TGTGCCAGCAGCCCGCGAGGACAGGACTATAATTCACCCCTCCACTTT | CASSPRGQDYNSPLHF
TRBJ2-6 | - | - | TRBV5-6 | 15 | TGTGCCAGCAGCCTAGGGGATCTCTGGACCAACGTCCTGACTTTC | CASSLGDLWTNVLTF
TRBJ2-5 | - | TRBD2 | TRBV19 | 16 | TGTGCCAGTAGTATAGCGCGGGGGGCGGGACAAGAGACCCAGTACTTC | CASSIARGAGQETQYF
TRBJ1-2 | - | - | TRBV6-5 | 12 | TGTGCCAGCAGTCCTAAATCTTATGGCTACACCTTC | CASSPKSYGYTF
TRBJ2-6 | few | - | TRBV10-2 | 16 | TGCGCCAGCAGTGATAGAGGTAGCTCTGGGGCCAACGTCCTGACTTTC | CASSDRGSSGANVLTF
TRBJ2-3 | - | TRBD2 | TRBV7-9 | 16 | TGTGCCAGCAGCCTCCGACTAGCGGGGTTTACAGATACGCAGTATTTT | CASSLRLAGFTDTQYF
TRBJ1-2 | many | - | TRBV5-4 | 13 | TGTGCCAGCAGCCTTCAGGGGCGGAATGGCTACACCTTC | CASSLQGRNGYTF